The next 32 T cell receptor beta chains were all read from a single sample in a study of cytomegalovirus exposure and HLA in healthy donors. With 60 Vbeta and 13 Jbeta primers, the PCR was carried out. Libraries were prepared by immunoSEQ multiplex PCR; TCRdb keeps only in-frame clonotypes and omits some of them. The repertoire includes around 150,000 clones, 70% to 90% of them detected once, and approximately 7% sits in the top ten. The sequenced material came from PBMCs. The receptors stem from a woman aged 25 to 39 in good health and CMV-seropositive.

This chain links TRBV6-5 with TRBJ1-3; a weak D match, TRBD1 (6 bases). CDR1 is MNHEY, CDR2 SVGAGI, per germline. The CDR3 sequence is 14 residues long. V shed 6 bases and J shed 4 bases, with 13 bases lying between them. DNA for the CDR3: TGTGCCAGCAGAGCAGGGGTATCGGGAAACACCATATATTTT. This gives the protein CASRAGVSGNTIYF.

The chain uses TRBV9 and TRBJ1-6; maybe TRBD1 (5 bases). Germline assignment: CDR1 SGDLS and CDR2 YYNGEE. V lost 0 bases to trimming and J lost 7 bases, with 11 bases between them. The CDR3 totals 15 residues. The CDR3 nucleotides read TGTGCCAGCAGCGTAGATGGACGGGGGAATTCACCCCTCCACTTT. Protein: CASSVDGRGNSPLHF.

V is TRBV6-4 and J is TRBJ2-1, with a tentative D call TRBD2 (5 bases). The V and J ends lost 5 bases and 0 bases respectively, with 14 bases between them. This CDR3 contains 16 residues. Germline CDR1 is MRHNA and CDR2 is SNTAGT. The CDR3 spells CASSSMRVSSYNEQFF. Written as DNA, the CDR3 is TGTGCCAGCAGTTCAATGAGGGTGAGCTCCTACAATGAGCAGTTCTTC.

The chain joins TRBV5-6 to TRBJ2-1, with TRBD2 matching 15 bases. After removal of 4 bases from V and 8 bases from J, the junction contained 10 bases not matched to a gene. The length of the CDR3 is 17 residues. CDR1 and CDR2 from the germline V gene are SGHDT and YYEEEE. CDR3 sequence: CASSGGLAGGVGDEQFF. DNA of the CDR3: TGTGCCAGCAGCGGGGGACTAGCGGGGGGAGTGGGTGATGAGCAGTTCTTC.

This clone was detected only a few times. This sequence joins TRBV28 and TRBJ1-2; D is unresolved. Trimming pared 5 bases from V and 8 bases from J, leaving 9 bases between. The CDR3 extends over 11 amino acids. CDR1 MDHEN and CDR2 SYDVKM come from the germline V gene. CDR3 loop: CASSPPPGYTF. CDR3 sequence (DNA): TGTGCCAGCAGTCCTCCTCCCGGCTACACCTTC.

This clone was counted between two and nine times. This chain links TRBV18 with TRBJ1-2; 10 bases line up with TRBD1. Trimming at V came to 3 bases and at J to 6 bases, leaving 7 bases not matched to a gene. Germline V gene sequence: CDR1 KGHSH, CDR2 LQKENI. The CDR3 is 15 residues long. CDR3 in DNA: TGTGCCAGCTCACCCTCCGGGACAGGGGAAGATGGCTACACCTTC. Encoded protein: CASSPSGTGEDGYTF.

The chain couples TRBV9 to TRBJ2-1; 8 nucleotides align to TRBD2. Germline assignment: CDR1 SGDLS and CDR2 YYNGEE. The CDR3 runs 13 residues. V lost 4 bases to trimming and J lost 4 bases; unmatched junction nucleotides: 1. CDR3 sequence: CASSKRGYNEQFF. CDR3 coding DNA: TGTGCCAGCAGCAAGCGGGGGTACAATGAGCAGTTCTTC.

The chain recombines TRBV6-6 with TRBJ2-7; D is ambiguous. Trimming removed 8 bases at V and 3 bases at J, with 11 bases between. Looked up from germline, CDR1 is MNHNY and CDR2 is SVGAGI (reference sequence). The CDR3 covers 12 residues. The CDR3 nucleotides are TGTGCCAGCGTCTCGGCGGTCTACGAGCAGTACTTC. Residues: CASVSAVYEQYF.

This rearrangement joins TRBV4-2 to TRBJ2-3; tentatively, D is TRBD2 (6 bases). CDR3 length: 15 amino acids. Trimming took off 1 base at V and 2 bases at J, with 10 bases between the two ends. CDR1 and CDR2 (germline): LGHNA, YNFKEQ. The chain's CDR3 is CASSQGRGDTDTQYF. As DNA, the CDR3 is TGTGCCAGCAGCCAAGGGCGGGGAGACACAGATACGCAGTATTTT.

The table lists this clone with a few counts. The rearrangement uses TRBV7-6 and TRBJ1-2, with D hard to call. Germline V gene data show CDR1 as SGHVS and CDR2 as FNYEAQ. This CDR3 is 18 amino acids long. Trimming removed 4 bases from V and 7 bases from J, with 28 bases in between. Here the CDR3 DNA reads TGTGCCAGCAGCTCCACCTCTACGTCCGGCGGAACGATGGGTGGCTACACCTTC. Protein sequence: CASSSTSTSGGTMGGYTF.

The chain has TRBV5-4 and TRBJ2-3; TRBD2 is a possible D gene (6 bases). Germline values: CDR1 SGHNT, CDR2 YYREEE (reference sequence). The CDR3 totals 16 residues. The V end was cut by 4 bases, the J end by 3 bases, with 18 bases between. The CDR3 sequence: CASSRRGDRGTDTQYF. The CDR3 DNA sequence: TGTGCCAGCAGCCGACGGGGAGATCGGGGGACAGATACGCAGTATTTT. The full variable domain, with the rest looked up from reference TRBV5-4 and TRBJ2-3, is ETGVTQSPTHLIKTRGQQVTLRCSSQSGHNTVSWYQQALGQGPQFIFQYYREEENGRGNFPPRFSGLQFPNYSSELNVNALELDDSALYLCASSRRGDRGTDTQYFGPGTRLTVL.

The chain recombines TRBV15 with TRBJ1-4, with D possibly matching TRBD1 (6 bases). V gave up 2 bases and J gave up 5 bases, with 27 bases separating them. Germline V lookup: CDR1 LNHNV, CDR2 YYDKDF (reference sequence). The CDR3 contains 20 residues. The CDR3: CATSRQGGGYPQVPNEKLFF. For the CDR3, the DNA is TGTGCCACCAGCAGACAAGGGGGAGGGTACCCCCAAGTACCAAATGAAAAACTGTTTTTT.

The rearrangement joins TRBV9 to TRBJ1-1, with D perhaps matching TRBD1 (5 bases). The CDR3 consists of 15 residues. Germline assignment: CDR1 SGDLS and CDR2 YYNGEE. The V and J ends lost 4 bases and 0 bases respectively, with 13 bases between them. The CDR3 region has the DNA TGTGCCAGCAGCCAGCGAGGGACTTTGAACACTGAAGCTTTCTTT. Translation gives CASSQRGTLNTEAFF.

The V and J genes are TRBV27 and TRBJ1-1; D not certain. Trimming removed 3 bases from V and 1 base from J, with 6 bases in between. The CDR3 totals 13 residues. Looked up from germline, CDR1 is MNHEY and CDR2 is SMNVEV (reference sequence). This CDR3 reads CASSFRGNTEAFF. DNA of the CDR3: TGTGCCAGCAGTTTCCGGGGGAACACTGAAGCTTTCTTT.

Concerning this clone itself: At one of its ends the junction is not consistent with the germline gene, which may arise from a read error. The chain combines TRBV11-3 with TRBJ2-1, with D possibly matching TRBD1 (6 bases). Germline loops: CDR1 SGHNT, CDR2 YENEEA. There are 13 residues in the CDR3. CDR3 region: CASSLDRNNEQFF. CDR3 in DNA: TGTGCCAGCAGCCTAGACAGGAACAATGAGCAGTTCTTC.

The chain has TRBV5-1 and TRBJ2-2; a weak D match, TRBD1 (6 bases). V lost 4 bases and J lost 3, with 7 bases in between. The CDR3 is made up of 13 amino acids. Germline CDR1 reads SGHRS; CDR2 reads YFSETQ. CDR3 region: CASSPGDTGELFF. CDR3 bases: TGCGCCAGCAGCCCAGGGGACACCGGGGAGCTGTTTTTT.

The rearrangement uses TRBV7-2 and TRBJ2-5, with D perhaps TRBD1 (6 bases). Germline-derived CDR1 and CDR2 are SGHTA and FQGNSA. Deletions cut 4 bases from V and 7 bases from J, with 19 bases between. The CDR3 loop spans 15 amino acids. Written as DNA, the CDR3 is TGTGCCAGCAGCTCATCGGGACCCCAAGGGGGGACCCAGTACTTC. Translating it yields CASSSSGPQGGTQYF. The variable domain in full, completed from reference TRBV7-2 and TRBJ2-5, reads GAGVSQSPSNKVTEKGKDVELRCDPISGHTALYWYRQSLGQGLEFLIYFQGNSAPDKSGLPSDRFSAERTGGSVSTLTIQRTQQEDSAVYLCASSSSGPQGGTQYFGPGTRLLVL.

The V gene is TRBV18, the J gene TRBJ2-1, with D perhaps matching TRBD2 (7 bases). In germline, CDR1 is KGHSH, CDR2 LQKENI. V lost 4 bases to trimming and J lost 8 bases, with 18 bases between them. The CDR3 is 15 residues long. CDR3 sequence reads: CASSLLGGQNDEQFF. CDR3 sequence (DNA): TGTGCCAGCTCACTCTTGGGGGGGCAGAACGATGAGCAGTTCTTC.

J is TRBJ1-2 and V is TRBV6-1; 9 bases align to TRBD1. The CDR3 spans 13 residues. In germline, CDR1 is MNHNS, CDR2 SASEGT. The trim removed 6 bases at V and 8 bases at J, leaving 7 bases unmatched. The CDR3 loop reads CASRWGQGGGYTF. CDR3 nucleotide sequence: TGTGCCAGCAGATGGGGACAGGGCGGCGGCTACACCTTC.

The gene calls are TRBV5-1 and TRBJ1-6, with a weak D call TRBD1 (6 bases). CDR1 is SGHRS and CDR2 is YFSETQ in the germline V gene. With 0 bases removed from V and 3 bases from J, the gap between germline ends came to 16 bases. The CDR3 loop spans 18 amino acids. DNA for the CDR3: TGCGCCAGCAGCTTGGGACAGGCGAACACCTACTATAATTCACCCCTCCACTTT. It encodes CASSLGQANTYYNSPLHF.

The chain has TRBV4-3 and TRBJ1-6; no clear D gene. Germline CDR1 is LGHNA and CDR2 is YSLEER. Trimming stripped 0 bases from V and 8 bases from J, with 5 bases between. This CDR3 spans 13 amino acids. CDR3 residues: CASSQDSHSPLHF. The DNA for the CDR3 is TGCGCCAGCAGCCAAGATAGCCATTCACCCCTCCACTTT.

The chain links TRBV19 to TRBJ2-1; TRBD2 is a possible D gene (6 bases). V lost 0 bases, J lost 7 bases, and 19 bases lay in between. The CDR3 spans 17 residues. The germline V gene encodes CDR1 LNHDA and CDR2 SQIVND (reference sequence). CDR3 nucleotide sequence: TGTGCCAGTAGTATAGATGGGGGGAGGTCCCAAGCGAATGAGCAGTTCTTC. Its protein product is CASSIDGGRSQANEQFF.

A single count supports this clone. The chain carries TRBV7-8 and TRBJ1-5, with a weak D call TRBD1 (5 bases). V shed 7 bases and J shed 1 base, with 11 bases lying between them. The CDR3 covers 14 residues. CDR1 SGHVS and CDR2 FQNEAQ come from the germline V gene. This CDR3 is CASNREGSNQPQHF. DNA for the CDR3: TGTGCCAGCAACCGGGAGGGGAGCAATCAGCCCCAGCATTTT.

This sequence joins TRBV30 and TRBJ1-2, with 7 positions matching TRBD1. Germline V CDR1 and CDR2: GTSNPN, SVGIG (reference sequence). The CDR3 is made up of 13 amino acids. After removal of 2 bases from V and 8 bases from J, the junction contained 8 bases not matched to a gene. The CDR3 nucleotides are TGTGCCTGGAGTATCGGGACAGTTGGAGGCTACACCTTC. The encoded protein is CAWSIGTVGGYTF. Based on the CDR3 plus reference TRBV30 and TRBJ1-2, the full variable domain is SQTIHQWPATLVQPVGSPLSLECTVEGTSNPNLYWYRQAAGRGLQLLFYSVGIGQISSEVPQNLSASRPQDRQFILSSKKLLLSDSGFYLCAWSIGTVGGYTFGSGTRLTVV.

V and J are TRBV19 and TRBJ1-1, with TRBD1 matching 9 bases. Trimming at V came to 1 base and at J to 0 bases, leaving 6 bases not matched to a gene. The CDR3 covers 17 residues. Germline CDR1 LNHDA, CDR2 SQIVND (reference sequence). The CDR3 coding sequence is TGTGCCAGTAGTATAGCCACAGGGGGCCACATGAACACTGAAGCTTTCTTT. Its protein product is CASSIATGGHMNTEAFF.

The chain is built from TRBV4-3 and TRBJ1-2; perhaps TRBD1 as D (6 bases). This CDR3 comprises 18 residues. Germline loops: CDR1 LGHNA, CDR2 YSLEER. V lost 4 bases to trimming and J lost 1 base, with 22 bases between them. This chain's CDR3 is CASSRLPPSGQINYGYTF. The CDR3 nucleotides read TGCGCCAGCAGCCGCCTGCCGCCTTCGGGACAAATTAACTATGGCTACACCTTC.

This clone was counted only a few times. The V call is TRBV4-2, the J call TRBJ2-5; 8 bases align to TRBD2. The trim removed 4 bases at V and 5 bases at J, leaving 9 bases unmatched. CDR1 and CDR2 (germline): LGHNA, YNFKEQ. The CDR3 is made up of 15 amino acids. CDR3 in amino acids: CASSRDRLAPETQYF. The DNA for the CDR3 is TGTGCCAGCAGCCGAGACCGACTAGCGCCGGAGACCCAGTACTTC.

The chain employs TRBV19 and TRBJ1-2; D is ambiguous. V was clipped by 4 bases and J by 3 bases, with 15 bases between them. The CDR3 spans 15 residues. Germline CDR1 and CDR2: LNHDA and SQIVND (reference sequence). The CDR3 nucleotides read TGTGCCAGTAGTAAAGGGAGTCCCTCCTACTATGGCTACACCTTC. Its protein product is CASSKGSPSYYGYTF.

The chain links TRBV2 to TRBJ2-7; possible D gene TRBD1, 5 bases. The length of the CDR3 is 16 residues. Germline lookup yields CDR1 SNHLY and CDR2 FYNNEI. V was pared by 4 bases and J by 0 bases, with 16 bases between. DNA of the CDR3: TGTGCCAGCAGTGGGGGTCACACAGGTATCTCCTACGAGCAGTACTTC. Translated: CASSGGHTGISYEQYF.

J is TRBJ2-3 and V is TRBV6-1; 9 bases align to TRBD1. This CDR3 has 14 amino acids. Germline lookup yields CDR1 MNHNS and CDR2 SASEGT. V shed 6 bases, J shed 3 bases, and the junction held 4 bases outside the gene matches. This chain's CDR3 is CASRVQGATDTQYF. The DNA for the CDR3 is TGTGCCAGCAGAGTACAGGGGGCGACAGATACGCAGTATTTT.

The count of this clone is one. This sequence joins TRBV11-2 and TRBJ2-2; possibly TRBD2 for D (6 bases). Deletions cut 2 bases from V and 4 bases from J, with 11 bases between. Germline lookup yields CDR1 SGHAT and CDR2 FQNNGV. The CDR3 is made up of 15 amino acids. CDR3 protein: CASSLLALGTGELFF. In DNA, the CDR3 is TGTGCCAGCAGCTTACTAGCGCTGGGCACCGGGGAGCTGTTTTTT.

The chain employs TRBV5-1 and TRBJ2-5; 10 bases fit TRBD1. With V trimmed by 4 bases and J by 5 bases, 8 bases remained unmatched. This CDR3 is built from 15 residues. The germline CDR1 and CDR2 sequences are SGHRS and YFSETQ. The CDR3 DNA reads TGCGCCAGCAGCCCGACAGGGGGCGCGACCGAGACCCAGTACTTC. Translation: CASSPTGGATETQYF.